This T cell receptor (beta chain) was retrieved from a study of cytomegalovirus exposure and HLA in healthy donors. Study-wide results and limits: Most TCR sequences proved rare, with some public TCRs found in many donors.

The PCR ran on 60 Vbeta and 13 Jbeta primers. Sequencing was performed with immunoSEQ multiplex PCR; in TCRdb, only in-frame clones are kept and a portion is missing. The data hold some 180,000 clones, with around 80% observed a single time. CDR3 length: 15 amino acids. V lost 5 bases, J lost 0 bases, and 4 bases stayed unmatched. Germline CDR1 and CDR2: MDHEN and SYDVKM. This clone was recorded once. As yet, its antigen is unknown. The V gene is TRBV28, the J gene TRBJ2-4, with 7 bases fitting TRBD2. The specimen sequenced was PBMCs. The TCR sequence derives from a man aged 18 to 30 in good health and CMV-seronegative. The CDR3 DNA reads TGTGCCAGCAGTGTGGGACTACTAGCCAAAAACATTCAGTACTTC. The encoded protein is CASSVGLLAKNIQYF.